This T cell receptor beta chain was observed in a study of T cell changes during pregnancy in multiple sclerosis. The table came from immunoSEQ multiplex PCR; TCRdb's copy has only in-frame clones and leaves some out. Of over 90,000 clones in the sample, approximately 93% were seen once. With 10 bases removed from V and 0 bases from J, the gap between germline ends came to 13 bases. This CDR3 spans 13 amino acids. The germline V gene encodes CDR1 ENHRY and CDR2 SYGVKD. This receptor was taken from a female donor with multiple sclerosis, enrolled in a pregnancy study. The sequenced sample was peripheral blood, obtained after pregnancy. This chain uses TRBV10-3 with TRBJ2-7, with a possible D match to TRBD1 (5 bases). The CDR3 sequence: CATASGLSYEQYF. Here the CDR3 DNA reads TGTGCCACCGCGTCAGGGCTCTCCTACGAGCAGTACTTC.